This entry lists 29 T cell receptor beta chains sequenced from one sample in a study of spatial heterogeneity in lung cancer. Regarding time point: sample taken at primary tumor resection. Unsorted whole RNA samples from tumor, nontumor lung or frozen PBMC were sequenced. TCRdb re-derived calls from the 5' RACE reads in MiXCR, one entry per CDR3 protein. The data hold roughly 39,000 distinct CDR3 sequences, with around 5.5% observed a single time. The sequencing here drew on PBMCs, taken at surgery. The receptors originated from a male donor with early-stage non-small cell lung cancer.

A few counts support this clonotype. The chain employs TRBV7-3 and TRBJ2-5; no clear D gene. Trimming stripped 4 bases from V and 5 bases from J, with 17 bases between. The CDR3 sequence is 15 residues long. Per the germline V gene, CDR1 is SGHTA and CDR2 is FQGTGA. CDR3 sequence reads: CASSSGRAVGETQYF. CDR3 in DNA: TGTGCCAGCAGCTCAGGCCGCGCCGTTGGGGAGACCCAGTACTTC.

This clonotype came up many times. This rearrangement joins TRBV18 to TRBJ2-2; TRBD1 or TRBD2 may be the D gene (5 bases each). The V end lost 3 bases, the J end lost 7 bases, and 18 bases lay between the germline ends. CDR3 length: 16 amino acids. Germline lookup yields CDR1 KGHSH and CDR2 LQKENI. Here the CDR3 reads CASSPGTADVGGELFF. The CDR3 DNA is TGTGCCAGCTCACCCGGGACGGCGGACGTGGGCGGGGAGCTGTTTTTT.

This clonotype was found a few times. The chain links TRBV18 to TRBJ2-1, with D maybe TRBD1 (6 bases). In germline, CDR1 is KGHSH, CDR2 LQKENI. This CDR3 is built from 17 residues. V was cut by 4 bases and J by 4 bases, with 20 bases left in between. The CDR3 loop is CASSLLQDSWLYNEQFF. As DNA, the CDR3 is TGTGCCAGCTCACTCCTCCAGGACAGCTGGCTATACAATGAGCAGTTCTTC. Combining the CDR3 with reference TRBV18 and TRBJ2-1 gives the whole variable domain NAGVMQNPRHLVRRRGQEARLRCSPMKGHSHVYWYRQLPEEGLKFMVYLQKENIIDESGMPKERFSAEFPKEGPSILRIQQVVRGDSAAYFCASSLLQDSWLYNEQFFGPGTRLTVL.

This clonotype has a count of ten or more. This chain uses TRBV20-1 with TRBJ1-2; a possible D gene is TRBD1 (5 bases). Germline CDR1 is DFQATT and CDR2 is SNEGSKA (reference sequence). This CDR3 has 14 amino acids. Trimming removed 3 bases from V and 2 bases from J, with 13 bases in between. CDR3: CSARRGPGNYGYTF. The CDR3 bases are TGCAGTGCTAGGCGGGGCCCAGGGAACTATGGCTACACCTTC.

In its sample, this clonotype was seen many times. The V and J genes are TRBV11-3 and TRBJ1-6; unclear D gene. Trimming removed 2 bases at V and 0 bases at J, with 11 bases between. The CDR3 consists of 17 residues. Per the germline V gene, CDR1 is SGHNT and CDR2 is YENEEA. CDR3 loop: CASSLSSLSSYNSPLHF. CDR3 bases: TGTGCCAGCAGCTTAAGCAGCCTCAGCTCCTATAATTCACCCCTCCACTTT.

The chain recombines TRBV20-1 with TRBJ2-5, with 9 bases matching TRBD1. Germline assignment: CDR1 DFQATT and CDR2 SNEGSKA (reference sequence). The CDR3 totals 15 residues. The J segment lost 5 bases and the V segment lost 5 bases, leaving 12 bases of the junction unmatched. The CDR3 nucleotides are TGCAGTGCTGCCAACAGGGGGCGTTCGGGTGAGACCCAGTACTTC. Translated: CSAANRGRSGETQYF.

This clonotype was seen repeatedly, ten times or more. This chain links TRBV20-1 with TRBJ2-5, with 10 bases identical to TRBD2. This CDR3 has 16 residues. Germline values: CDR1 DFQATT, CDR2 SNEGSKA (reference sequence). Germline trimming cut 0 bases from V and 4 bases from J; bases unmatched to any gene: 8. CDR3: CSARDTLAGAGETQYF. The CDR3, as DNA: TGCAGTGCTAGAGATACGCTAGCGGGGGCTGGAGAGACCCAGTACTTC.

The chain has TRBV25-1 and TRBJ2-1; D call uncertain. The germline CDR1 and CDR2 sequences are MGHDK and SYGVNS. The V gene lost 3 bases and the J gene lost 4 bases, with 16 bases spanning the gap. CDR3 length equals 16 residues. The CDR3 DNA follows: TGTGCCAGCAGTGACTCTCTCGGGTCTGTTTACAATGAGCAGTTCTTC. This translates into CASSDSLGSVYNEQFF.

The table lists this clonotype with many counts. V and J are TRBV20-1 and TRBJ2-2; weak D call: TRBD1 (5 bases). The CDR3 has 13 amino acids. Germline values: CDR1 DFQATT, CDR2 SNEGSKA (reference sequence). The V end was cut by 0 bases, the J end by 11 bases, with 13 bases between. The CDR3 coding sequence is TGCAGTGCTAGAGACCCCCAGGGTCGCGAGCTGTTTTTT. Protein product: CSARDPQGRELFF.

This clonotype was observed a handful of times. The genes are TRBV5-1 and TRBJ2-1; D may be TRBD1 (5 bases). V dropped 0 bases and J dropped 0 bases, with 7 bases sitting between them. The CDR3 has 15 residues. Germline lookup yields CDR1 SGHRS and CDR2 YFSETQ. The CDR3 region is CASSLGQSSYNEQFF. As DNA, the CDR3 is TGCGCCAGCAGCTTGGGACAGTCCTCCTACAATGAGCAGTTCTTC.

This clonotype showed up many times. The J gene is TRBJ2-3, the V gene TRBV9, with no clear D. The CDR3 runs 13 residues. CDR1 is SGDLS and CDR2 is YYNGEE in the germline V gene. Trimming removed 0 bases from V and 2 bases from J, with 4 bases in between. The chain's CDR3 is CASSVEATDTQYF. DNA of the CDR3: TGTGCCAGCAGCGTAGAGGCCACAGATACGCAGTATTTT.

This clonotype was found a few times. The CDR3: CASSLEGGKAFF. CDR3 nucleotide sequence: TGTGCCAGCAGCTTGGAGGGGGGAAAAGCTTTCTTT. The chain combines TRBV5-4 with TRBJ1-1, with a tentative D call TRBD1 (6 bases). Germline assignment: CDR1 SGHNT and CDR2 YYREEE (reference sequence). The V gene lost 0 bases and the J gene lost 9 bases, with 9 bases spanning the gap. The CDR3 sequence is 12 residues long.

This clonotype was seen at least ten times. The V gene is TRBV30, the J gene TRBJ2-2, with no clear D. Trimming took off 2 bases at V and 3 bases at J, with 16 bases between the two ends. The CDR3 spans 16 residues. Germline CDR1 GTSNPN, CDR2 SVGIG (reference sequence). The CDR3 loop reads CAWSLVKSGYTGELFF. The CDR3 DNA follows: TGTGCCTGGAGTTTGGTGAAGTCGGGTTACACCGGGGAGCTGTTTTTT.

With regard to this clonotype: Just one base apart from a much larger clone, this may be a read error. The V call is TRBV7-9, the J call TRBJ2-5; D possibly corresponds to TRBD2 (5 bases). Trimming pared 6 bases from V and 1 base from J, leaving 18 bases between. The length of the CDR3 is 16 residues. Germline loops: CDR1 SEHNR, CDR2 FQNEAQ (reference sequence). The DNA for the CDR3 is TGTGCCAGCAGTACCGGGATTGGGAAAGCCCAAGAGACCCAGTACTTC. It codes for CASSTGIGKAQETQYF.

This clonotype was counted ten times or more. The chain joins TRBV7-2 to TRBJ2-1, with 8 bases lining up with TRBD2. The CDR3 covers 16 residues. J gave up 2 bases and V 4 bases, and 7 bases lay outside the gene matches. Germline assignment: CDR1 SGHTA and CDR2 FQGNSA. CDR3 residues: CASSSKAGAAYNEQFF. For the CDR3, the DNA is TGTGCCAGCAGCTCGAAAGCGGGGGCAGCCTACAATGAGCAGTTCTTC.

This clonotype was recorded many times. The J gene is TRBJ2-4, the V gene TRBV24-1, with TRBD2 as a possible D gene (5 bases). V was shortened by 0 bases and J by 4 bases, with 12 bases between the two germline ends. Germline CDR1 and CDR2: KGHDR and SFDVKD. The CDR3 length is 16 residues. CDR3 sequence (DNA): TGTGCCACCAGTGATTTGGACGGAACGGGGAAAAACATTCAGTACTTC. It encodes CATSDLDGTGKNIQYF.

This clonotype was recorded many times. The rearrangement uses TRBV6-5 and TRBJ2-1; unclear D gene. CDR3 size: 14 residues. Per the germline V gene, CDR1 is MNHEY and CDR2 is SVGAGI. Trimming removed 0 bases at V and 3 bases at J, with 6 bases between. CDR3 bases: TGTGCCAGCAGTTACTCGAGGTACTACAATGAGCAGTTCTTC. Translating it yields CASSYSRYYNEQFF.

At least ten counts were recorded for this clonotype. This chain uses TRBV7-8 with TRBJ1-1; a possible D gene is TRBD1 (6 bases). Trimming left V 2 bases short and J 4 bases short, with 11 bases between. CDR1 SGHVS and CDR2 FQNEAQ come from the germline V gene. The CDR3 has 14 residues. CDR3 in amino acids: CASSLRGGATEAFF. In nucleotides, the CDR3 is TGTGCCAGCAGCTTAAGGGGGGGAGCCACTGAAGCTTTCTTT.

This clonotype appeared many times. This sequence joins TRBV15 and TRBJ1-2; maybe TRBD1 (6 bases). Trimming shortened V by 5 bases and J by 4 bases, and 20 bases separated the two germline ends. Germline CDR1 reads LNHNV; CDR2 reads YYDKDF (reference sequence). The CDR3 loop spans 16 amino acids. CDR3 region: CATSARDNPYPYGYTF. The CDR3 DNA reads TGTGCCACCAGCGCTCGGGACAACCCTTATCCCTATGGCTACACCTTC.

This clonotype appeared a single time. The chain recombines TRBV7-6 with TRBJ2-1; 9 bases line up with TRBD2. Germline assignment: CDR1 SGHVS and CDR2 FNYEAQ. There are 14 residues in the CDR3. J was trimmed by 9 bases and V by 5 bases; bases with no gene match: 8. CDR3 sequence: CASSVSGGRLEQFF. In DNA form, the CDR3 reads TGTGCCAGCAGCGTTAGCGGGGGACGTCTTGAGCAGTTCTTC.

This clonotype has more than one count but fewer than ten. This chain joins TRBV6-1 and TRBJ2-3, with 13 bases matching TRBD2. Trimming removed 6 bases from V and 4 bases from J; junction bases left unmatched: 13. CDR1 is MNHNS and CDR2 is SASEGT in the germline V gene. The CDR3 covers 18 residues. The CDR3 region is CASSPNPRTSGGSDTQYF. In nucleotides, the CDR3 is TGTGCCAGCAGCCCCAACCCCCGGACTAGCGGGGGCTCAGATACGCAGTATTTT.

This clonotype has a count of ten or more. V and J are TRBV6-4 and TRBJ2-1; D may correspond to TRBD1 or TRBD2 (6 bases each). Trimming took 10 bases from V and 14 from J, leaving 27 bases between them. The CDR3 runs 14 residues. Looked up from germline, CDR1 is MRHNA and CDR2 is SNTAGT. The CDR3 protein is CATAVGGPSNSKFF. The DNA for the CDR3 is TGTGCCACCGCGGTAGGGGGGCCCAGTAATTCAAAGTTCTTC.

This clonotype was counted ten times or more. CDR3 in DNA: TGTGCCAGCAGCTTAACATCGAACACTGAAGCTTTCTTT. It is translated as CASSLTSNTEAFF. The V and J genes are TRBV11-2 and TRBJ1-1, with D hard to call. The CDR3 contains 13 residues. Trimming took 2 bases from V and 1 from J, leaving 5 bases between them. Per the germline V gene, CDR1 is SGHAT and CDR2 is FQNNGV.

This clonotype was seen ten or more times. The chain couples TRBV10-1 to TRBJ2-7, with 8 bases identical to TRBD2. V was pared by 4 bases and J by 2 bases, with 7 bases of the junction left unmatched. Germline V gene data show CDR1 as WNHNN and CDR2 as SYGVQD (reference sequence). This CDR3 comprises 15 residues. CDR3 amino acids: CASSGSRGDAYEQYF. The CDR3 DNA sequence: TGCGCCAGCAGTGGATCGCGGGGGGACGCCTACGAGCAGTACTTC.

The sample holds many counts of this clonotype. The chain joins TRBV5-5 to TRBJ1-5; TRBD1 is a possible D gene (6 bases). Germline CDR1 and CDR2: SGHKS and YYEKEE (reference sequence). The CDR3 has 16 residues. Trimming left V 2 bases short and J 2 bases short, with 14 bases between. The CDR3 DNA reads TGTGCCAGCAGCTTTCGACTGGAGGGGGGCAATCAGCCCCAGCATTTT. Protein product: CASSFRLEGGNQPQHF.

The gene calls are TRBV18 and TRBJ2-7, with 9 bases identical to TRBD1. Germline V gene data show CDR1 as KGHSH and CDR2 as LQKENI. V was pared by 5 bases and J by 4 bases, with 3 bases of the junction left unmatched. The CDR3 is made up of 13 amino acids. The CDR3 spells CASSAGTGYEQYF. The DNA for the CDR3 is TGTGCCAGCTCAGCCGGGACAGGGTACGAGCAGTACTTC.

The rearrangement joins TRBV6-5 to TRBJ1-3, with D possibly matching TRBD1 (5 bases). This CDR3 is 17 amino acids long. Germline V gene data show CDR1 as MNHEY and CDR2 as SVGAGI. V shed 6 bases and J shed 0 bases, with 18 bases lying between them. CDR3 coding DNA: TGTGCCAGCAGCGGTGGGCCGGGACGGAGCTCTGGAAACACCATATATTTT. Protein: CASSGGPGRSSGNTIYF.

V usage is TRBV11-3 and J usage is TRBJ2-6; D might be TRBD1 (5 bases). Germline CDR1 SGHNT, CDR2 YENEEA. This CDR3 is built from 15 residues. V dropped 5 bases and J dropped 2 bases, with 10 bases sitting between them. The CDR3 is CASSTRQTGANVLTF. The DNA of the CDR3 is TGTGCCAGCAGCACGCGACAGACTGGGGCCAACGTCCTGACTTTC.

This clonotype has more than one count but fewer than ten. The genes are TRBV15 and TRBJ2-7; D remains ambiguous. Looked up from germline, CDR1 is LNHNV and CDR2 is YYDKDF (reference sequence). V was trimmed by 0 bases and J by 2 bases, leaving 5 bases between them. The CDR3 spans 13 residues. CDR3 sequence: CATSRDVTYEQYF. In nucleotides, the CDR3 is TGTGCCACCAGCAGAGATGTTACCTACGAGCAGTACTTC.